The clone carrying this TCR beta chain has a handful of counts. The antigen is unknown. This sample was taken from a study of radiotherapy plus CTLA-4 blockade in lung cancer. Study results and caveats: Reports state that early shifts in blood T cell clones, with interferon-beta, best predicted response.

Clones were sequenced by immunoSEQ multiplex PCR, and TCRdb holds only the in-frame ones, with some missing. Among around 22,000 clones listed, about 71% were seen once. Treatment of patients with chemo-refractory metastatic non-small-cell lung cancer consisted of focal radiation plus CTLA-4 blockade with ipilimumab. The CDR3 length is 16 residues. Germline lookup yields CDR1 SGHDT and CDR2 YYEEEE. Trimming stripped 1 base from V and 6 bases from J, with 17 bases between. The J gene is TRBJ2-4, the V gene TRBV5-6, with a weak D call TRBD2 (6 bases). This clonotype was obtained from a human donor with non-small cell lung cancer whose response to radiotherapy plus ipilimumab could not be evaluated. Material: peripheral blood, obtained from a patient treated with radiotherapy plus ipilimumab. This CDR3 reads CASSLRGRERVNIQYF. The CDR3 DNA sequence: TGTGCCAGCAGCTTGAGGGGCCGGGAGCGGGTAAACATTCAGTACTTC.